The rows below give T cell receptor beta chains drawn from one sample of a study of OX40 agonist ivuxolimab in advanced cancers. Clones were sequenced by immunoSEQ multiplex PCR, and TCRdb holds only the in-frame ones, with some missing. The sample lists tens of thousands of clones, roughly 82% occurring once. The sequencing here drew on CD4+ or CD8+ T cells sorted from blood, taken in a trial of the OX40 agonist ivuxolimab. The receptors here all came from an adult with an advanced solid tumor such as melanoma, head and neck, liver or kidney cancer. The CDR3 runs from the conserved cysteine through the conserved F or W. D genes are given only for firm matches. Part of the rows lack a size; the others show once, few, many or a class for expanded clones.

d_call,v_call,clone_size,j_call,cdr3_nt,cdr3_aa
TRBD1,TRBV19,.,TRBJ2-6,TGTGCCAGTATGAGGGACAGGGGCTCTGGGGCCAACGTCCTGACTTTC,CASMRDRGSGANVLTF
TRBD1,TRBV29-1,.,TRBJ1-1,TGCAGCGTTGGGACAGGGAACACTGAAGCTTTCTTT,CSVGTGNTEAFF
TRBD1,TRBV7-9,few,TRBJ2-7,TGTGCCAGCAGCTTAGAAGGGGGCGGCTACGAGCAGTACTTC,CASSLEGGGYEQYF
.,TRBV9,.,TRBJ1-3,TGTGCCAGCAGCGTAGGACAGGCGCAAGGAAACACCATATATTTT,CASSVGQAQGNTIYF
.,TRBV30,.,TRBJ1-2,TGTGCCTGGAGCAGGGTGAGGGGCTACACCTTC,CAWSRVRGYTF
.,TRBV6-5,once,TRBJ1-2,TGTGCCAGCAGTTATTTTGGGGGAGTCGCTGGCTACACCTTC,CASSYFGGVAGYTF
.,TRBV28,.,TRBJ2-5,TGTGCCAGCAGTTTCATGACGATCCAAGAGACCCAGTACTTC,CASSFMTIQETQYF
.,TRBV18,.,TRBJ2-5,TGTGCCAGCTCACCACAGCAAGAGACCCAGTACTTC,CASSPQQETQYF
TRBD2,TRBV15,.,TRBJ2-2,TGTGCCACCAGCAGGGCTAGCGGGCCCGGGGAGCTGTTTTTT,CATSRASGPGELFF
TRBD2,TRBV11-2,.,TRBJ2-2,TGTGCCAGCAGCTACCAAGCGGGAGGAACCGGGGAGCTGTTTTTT,CASSYQAGGTGELFF
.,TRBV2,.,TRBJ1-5,TGTGCCAGCAGTGACCGCGATGGGCCCCAGCATTTT,CASSDRDGPQHF
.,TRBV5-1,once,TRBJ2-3,TGCGCCAGCAGCCCGAGTCACACAGATACGCAGTATTTT,CASSPSHTDTQYF
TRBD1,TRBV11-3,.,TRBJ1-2,TGTGCCAGCAGTCTGGGACAGGGGTATGGCTACACCTTC,CASSLGQGYGYTF
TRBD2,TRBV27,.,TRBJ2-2,TGTGCCAGCAGTTTCGGCGGGAGCCCCGGGGAGCTGTTTTTT,CASSFGGSPGELFF
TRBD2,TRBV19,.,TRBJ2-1,TGTGCCAGTAGTATTCCCCTAGCGGGGTCAAATGAGCAGTTCTTC,CASSIPLAGSNEQFF
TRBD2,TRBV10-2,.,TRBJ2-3,TGCGCCAGCACCCCGCAACTAGCGGTCTCCGGGGGGGGGCAGTATTTT,CASTPQLAVSGGGQYF
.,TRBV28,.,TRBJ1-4,TGTGCCAGCAGCTCCGGGACAACGCACGAAAAACTGTTTTTT,CASSSGTTHEKLFF
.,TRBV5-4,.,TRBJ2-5,TGTGCCAGCAGCTTTCGGCGGGAAGAGACCCAGTACTTC,CASSFRREETQYF
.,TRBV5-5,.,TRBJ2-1,TGTGCCAGCAGCTTGTCCAGTTTAGGGCAGTTCTTC,CASSLSSLGQFF
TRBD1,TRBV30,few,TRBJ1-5,TGTGCCTGGAGCGGACAGGGGAATCAGCCCCAGCATTTT,CAWSGQGNQPQHF
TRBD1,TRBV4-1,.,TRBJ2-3,TGCGCCAGCAGCGGGACAGGAAGGAATACGCAGTATTTT,CASSGTGRNTQYF
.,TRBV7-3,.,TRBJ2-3,TGTGCCAGCAGCCGGGGGTACACTAGCACAGATACGCAGTATTTT,CASSRGYTSTDTQYF
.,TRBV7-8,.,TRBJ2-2,TGTGCCAGCATGAAAGGGAGGACCGGGGAGCTGTTTTTT,CASMKGRTGELFF
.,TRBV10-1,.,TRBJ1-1,TGCGCCAGCAGTGAGTCAGGGGGAATCCAAGCTTTCTTT,CASSESGGIQAFF
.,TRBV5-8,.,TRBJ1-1,TGTGCCAGCAGCTTGCAAGGGGCGCAGGGTGTAATTACTGAAGCTTTCTTT,CASSLQGAQGVITEAFF
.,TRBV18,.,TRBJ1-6,TGTGCCAGCTCGCAGGTGGTGGGATGGGATTCACCCCTCCACTTT,CASSQVVGWDSPLHF
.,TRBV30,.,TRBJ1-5,TGTGCCTGGAGTGAATCTTGGGATCAGCCCCAGCATTTT,CAWSESWDQPQHF
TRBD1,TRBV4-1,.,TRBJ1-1,TGCGCCAGCAGCACAACAGGGGGGAACACTGAAGCTTTCTTT,CASSTTGGNTEAFF
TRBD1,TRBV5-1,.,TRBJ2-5,TGCGCCAGCAGCTCGGGGACAGTCCAAGAGACCCAGTACTTC,CASSSGTVQETQYF
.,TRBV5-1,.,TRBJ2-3,TGCGCCAGCAGCTTGTGGGGGGATAGTGCCGATACGCAGTATTTT,CASSLWGDSADTQYF
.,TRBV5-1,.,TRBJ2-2,TGCGCCAGCAGCTTGATTGTCGCCCGGGGCACCGGGGAGCTGTTTTTT,CASSLIVARGTGELFF
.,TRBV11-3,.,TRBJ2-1,TGTGCCAGCAGCAAAATGGAGTTCTTC,CASSKMEFF
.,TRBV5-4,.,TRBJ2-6,TGTGCCAGCAGCTTGAGTATCCAGACATCTGGGGCCAACGTCCTGACTTTC,CASSLSIQTSGANVLTF
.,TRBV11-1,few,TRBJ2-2,TGTGCCAGCAGCTTTTATAGGGCCACCGGGGAGCTGTTTTTT,CASSFYRATGELFF
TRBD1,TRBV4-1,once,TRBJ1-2,TGCGCCAGCAGCCAAGATCGCAGGGGGAGGAATGGCTACACCTTC,CASSQDRRGRNGYTF
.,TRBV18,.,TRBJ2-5,TGTGCCAGCTCACCCGGGACGGAGCGAGAGACCCAGTACTTC,CASSPGTERETQYF
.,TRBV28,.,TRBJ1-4,TGTGCCTCCCAATCCCCACCAGCCGGTCTGTTTTTT,CASQSPPAGLFF
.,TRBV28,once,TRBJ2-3,.,CASSSSGPSVF
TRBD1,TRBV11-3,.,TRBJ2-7,TGTGCCAGCAGCTTCCTACAGGGGGGTTCCAACGAGCAGTACTTC,CASSFLQGGSNEQYF
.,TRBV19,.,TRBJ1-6,TGTGCCAGCAAAACCCTAGTGAGCTCCTATAATTCACCCCTCCACTTT,CASKTLVSSYNSPLHF
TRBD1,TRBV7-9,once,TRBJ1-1,TGTGCCAGCAGCCTGGACAGGGGGCCGAAGAACACTGAAGCTTTCTTT,CASSLDRGPKNTEAFF
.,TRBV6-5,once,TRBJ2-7,TGTGCCAGCAGCCTGGGCCACACTCAATCCTACGAGCAGTACTTC,CASSLGHTQSYEQYF
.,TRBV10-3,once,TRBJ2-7,TGTGCCATCAGTGAGGGGCAGGGAAGGACTACGGGGCAGTACTTC,CAISEGQGRTTGQYF
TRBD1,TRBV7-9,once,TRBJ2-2,TGTGCCAGCAGGCGACAGGGGGCGGTCACCGGGGAGCTGTTTTTT,CASRRQGAVTGELFF
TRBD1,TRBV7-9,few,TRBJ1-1,TGTGCCAGCTCGAAAAAGGACAGGGGGCAGGGGACTGAAGCTTTCTTT,CASSKKDRGQGTEAFF
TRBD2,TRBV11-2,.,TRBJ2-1,TGTGCCAGCTTGGGACTAGCGGGTTCATACTCCTACAATGAGCAGTTCTTC,CASLGLAGSYSYNEQFF
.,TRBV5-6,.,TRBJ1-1,TGTGCCAGCAGCTTGGGGCGGGGGGCGCATTATATTGAAGCTTTCTTT,CASSLGRGAHYIEAFF
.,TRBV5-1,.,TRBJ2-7,TGCGCCAGCAGCTTGGAGGCCGGGAACCTACGCTACGAGCAGTACTTC,CASSLEAGNLRYEQYF
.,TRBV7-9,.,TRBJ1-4,TGTGCCAGCAGCTTATCCCGCCAGGTTCAAGAAAAACTGTTTTTT,CASSLSRQVQEKLFF
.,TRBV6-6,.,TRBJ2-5,TGTGCCAGCAGGGTCTCGAACCAAGAGACCCAGTACTTC,CASRVSNQETQYF